Each of the 23 T cell receptor beta chains below was sequenced from the same sample in a study of cytomegalovirus exposure and HLA in healthy donors. Researchers ran the PCR with 60 Vbeta and 13 Jbeta primers. Clones were read by immunoSEQ multiplex PCR, and TCRdb kept only the in-frame ones, dropping some. The sample carries about 180,000 clones, around 82% recorded once. The specimen was PBMCs. These receptors came from a woman in her forties or fifties in good health and CMV-seropositive.

The V call is TRBV19, the J call TRBJ2-7, with 7 bases matching TRBD2. V was clipped by 1 base and J by 2 bases; unmatched bases: 5. The CDR3 consists of 15 residues. Germline loops: CDR1 LNHDA, CDR2 SQIVND (reference sequence). The CDR3 DNA is TGTGCCAGTAGTATAGCCGTAGGGACTACCTACGAGCAGTACTTC. It translates to CASSIAVGTTYEQYF.

This clone has just a few counts. The chain links TRBV5-1 to TRBJ1-1; 11 bases are a match to TRBD1. CDR3 length equals 14 residues. V lost 3 bases, J lost 4 bases, and 2 bases stayed unmatched. Germline loops: CDR1 SGHRS, CDR2 YFSETQ. CDR3 region: CASSSGQGGTEAFF. CDR3 coding DNA: TGCGCCAGCAGCTCGGGACAGGGGGGCACTGAAGCTTTCTTT.

The gene calls are TRBV6-5 and TRBJ2-5, with 7 bases lining up with TRBD1. Germline V lookup: CDR1 MNHEY, CDR2 SVGAGI. The CDR3 is made up of 14 amino acids. The V and J ends lost 5 bases and 2 bases, in that order; junction bases with no gene match: 5. CDR3 loop: CASSTPGQQETQYF. The DNA of the CDR3 is TGTGCCAGCAGTACTCCGGGACAGCAAGAGACCCAGTACTTC.

The genes are TRBV13 and TRBJ1-2; TRBD1 agrees at 12 bases. With 4 bases clipped from V and 7 bases from J, the junction kept 7 bases outside the gene matches. The V gene's germline CDR1 is PRHDT and CDR2 FYEKMQ (reference sequence). The CDR3 is 15 amino acids. CDR3 nucleotide sequence: TGTGCCAGCAGCTATTCCGGGACAGGGGGCTTTGGCTACACCTTC. This sequence encodes CASSYSGTGGFGYTF.

CDR3 loop: CASSLEGGYSPLHF. Written as DNA, the CDR3 is TGTGCCAGCAGCTTAGAAGGAGGCTATTCACCCCTCCACTTT. V is TRBV7-8 and J is TRBJ1-6, with D uncertain. The V end was cut by 1 base, the J end by 8 bases, with 9 bases between. This CDR3 is built from 14 residues. The V gene's germline CDR1 is SGHVS and CDR2 FQNEAQ.

The chain recombines TRBV5-4 with TRBJ2-3; no firm D call. V dropped 0 bases and J dropped 1 base, with 6 bases sitting between them. Germline-derived CDR1 and CDR2 are SGHNT and YYREEE (reference sequence). The CDR3 sequence is 14 residues long. CDR3 coding DNA: TGTGCCAGCAGCTTGGTACCAGGCACAGATACGCAGTATTTT. It codes for CASSLVPGTDTQYF.

The chain joins TRBV15 to TRBJ2-2; D might be TRBD2 (6 bases). This CDR3 has 16 residues. Deletions cut 0 bases from V and 3 bases from J, with 11 bases between. Germline values: CDR1 LNHNV, CDR2 YYDKDF (reference sequence). The CDR3 coding sequence is TGTGCCACCAGCAGAGAGTCGGGGGTTGACACCGGGGAGCTGTTTTTT. It specifies CATSRESGVDTGELFF.

This clone came up a few times. V and J are TRBV6-1 and TRBJ2-1; 7 nucleotides agree with TRBD2. Germline V gene lookup returns CDR1 MNHNS and CDR2 SASEGT. The CDR3 contains 16 residues. The ends lost 0 bases at V and 4 bases at J; junction bases unmatched: 6. The CDR3 nucleotides read TGTGCCAGCAGTGAAGCTTTGGGGGGGGGTTACAATGAGCAGTTCTTC. As protein: CASSEALGGGYNEQFF.

The chain is built from TRBV7-6 and TRBJ1-3, with 7 bases fitting TRBD1. The length of the CDR3 is 14 residues. Trimming removed 5 bases from V and 10 bases from J; junction bases left unmatched: 11. Germline loops: CDR1 SGHVS, CDR2 FNYEAQ. The CDR3 coding sequence is TGTGCCAGCAGCAGATATTCCCCAGGGGGGACCATATATTTT. This encodes CASSRYSPGGTIYF.

The V gene is TRBV4-2, the J gene TRBJ2-3, with TRBD2 matching 10 bases. V lost 1 base and J lost 5; bases outside the gene matches: 12. The CDR3 runs 18 residues. CDR1 is LGHNA, CDR2 YNFKEQ, per germline. CDR3 amino acids: CASSQVGIAGGYGDTQYF. In DNA, the CDR3 is TGTGCCAGCAGCCAAGTGGGAATAGCGGGGGGCTATGGAGATACGCAGTATTTT.

V gene TRBV6-5 combines with J gene TRBJ2-3; no clear D gene. Germline CDR1 is MNHEY and CDR2 is SVGAGI. V was pared by 5 bases and J by 0 bases, with 9 bases between. The CDR3 runs to 14 residues. The CDR3 here is CASSQRYSTDTQYF. The CDR3 bases are TGTGCCAGCAGTCAGAGGTATAGCACAGATACGCAGTATTTT.

The rearrangement joins TRBV12-5 to TRBJ2-5; D is possibly TRBD1 (6 bases). Germline V gives CDR1 LGHNT, CDR2 FRNRAP. The V end lost 5 bases, the J end lost 2 bases, and 6 bases lay between the germline ends. The CDR3 length is 12 residues. The CDR3 region has the DNA TGTGCTAGTGGTGGACAGCAAGAGACCCAGTACTTC. It encodes CASGGQQETQYF.

The chain joins TRBV7-9 to TRBJ2-1; tentative D call: TRBD1 (5 bases). Germline-derived CDR1 and CDR2 are SEHNR and FQNEAQ (reference sequence). This CDR3 comprises 13 residues. V lost 5 bases, J lost 5 bases, and 10 bases lay in between. The CDR3 loop is CASSLDIDNEQFF. The CDR3 bases are TGTGCCAGCAGCCTGGACATCGACAATGAGCAGTTCTTC.

V gene TRBV28 combines with J gene TRBJ2-5, with TRBD1 matching 9 bases. V was pared by 6 bases and J by 5 bases, with 7 bases of the junction left unmatched. Germline-derived CDR1 and CDR2 are MDHEN and SYDVKM. There are 14 residues in the CDR3. In DNA, the CDR3 is TGTGCCAGCAGGCAACAGGGGGCTCGGGAGACCCAGTACTTC. It encodes CASRQQGARETQYF.

V and J are TRBV4-1 and TRBJ2-1, with D perhaps matching TRBD2 (5 bases). V lost 3 bases to trimming and J lost 7 bases, with 13 bases between them. Germline CDR1 MGHRA, CDR2 YSYEKL. CDR3 length: 14 amino acids. In DNA form, the CDR3 reads TGCGCCAGCAGCCATGCCGGACTCGGAAATGAGCAGTTCTTC. As protein: CASSHAGLGNEQFF.

CDR3: CATSRPPPGTGELFF. CDR3 nucleotide sequence: TGTGCCACCTCAAGGCCGCCCCCCGGGACCGGGGAGCTGTTTTTT. This chain links TRBV19 with TRBJ2-2, with unresolved D. With 10 bases removed from V and 5 bases from J, the gap between germline ends came to 20 bases. This CDR3 has 15 residues. The germline V gene encodes CDR1 LNHDA and CDR2 SQIVND (reference sequence).

As to this clone: One end of the junction does not line up with germline, which may come from a read error. The chain is built from TRBV6-1 and TRBJ1-1, with TRBD1 matching over 8 bases. Germline assignment: CDR1 MNHNS and CDR2 SASEGT. The CDR3 spans 14 residues. The CDR3, as DNA: TGTGCCAGCAGTAGACAGGGGTCGGACACTGAAACTTTCTTT. As protein: CASSRQGSDTETFF.

This clone was recorded once. The chain carries TRBV2 and TRBJ1-2; TRBD1 agrees at 7 bases. CDR1 and CDR2 from the germline V gene are SNHLY and FYNNEI. V dropped 7 bases and J dropped 1; count of bases not matched to a gene: 12. This CDR3 has 16 amino acids. The CDR3 sequence: CASMPNRDSFNYGYTF. CDR3 in DNA: TGTGCCAGCATGCCCAACCGGGACAGTTTTAACTATGGCTACACCTTC. Looking up the rest from reference TRBV2 and TRBJ1-2 gives the full variable domain: EPEVTQTPSHQVTQMGQEVILRCVPISNHLYFYWYRQILGQKVEFLVSFYNNEISEKSEIFDDQFSVERPDGSNFTLKIRSTKLEDSAMYFCASMPNRDSFNYGYTFGSGTRLTVV.

V and J are TRBV4-1 and TRBJ2-3; D is perhaps TRBD1 (5 bases). CDR1 and CDR2 (germline): MGHRA, YSYEKL. The CDR3 totals 19 residues. Trimming removed 0 bases from V and 0 bases from J, with 19 bases in between. CDR3 amino acids: CASSQDALRTKGSTDTQYF. The CDR3, as DNA: TGCGCCAGCAGCCAAGATGCGCTCCGGACGAAGGGGAGCACAGATACGCAGTATTTT.

The chain joins TRBV29-1 to TRBJ2-3; 12 bases map to TRBD2. Trimming removed 8 bases from V and 3 bases from J; junction bases left unmatched: 12. There are 16 residues in the CDR3. In germline, CDR1 is SQVTM, CDR2 ANQGSEA. Here the CDR3 DNA reads TGCAGCTCCCGGGGTGGACTAGCGGGGTTTACAGATACGCAGTATTTT. This gives the protein CSSRGGLAGFTDTQYF.

The V and J genes are TRBV10-3 and TRBJ2-1; TRBD2 might be the D (5 bases). V lost 3 bases and J lost 7, with 13 bases in between. Germline V gives CDR1 ENHRY, CDR2 SYGVKD. CDR3 length: 14 amino acids. The CDR3 region is CAISDPGRRNEQFF. CDR3 nucleotide sequence: TGTGCCATCAGTGACCCGGGGAGACGAAATGAGCAGTTCTTC.

The chain combines TRBV6-5 with TRBJ2-5; tentative D call: TRBD1 (5 bases). The J call is doubtful: the DNA matches TRBJ2-7 better. There are 13 residues in the CDR3. Germline V lookup: CDR1 MNHEY, CDR2 SVGAGI. The chain's CDR3 is CASSQGETYEQYF. The CDR3 region has the DNA TGTGCCAGCAGCCAAGGGGAAACCTACGAGCAGTACTTC.

The table lists this clone with a few counts. The rearrangement joins TRBV7-8 to TRBJ2-3; tentatively, D is TRBD1 (5 bases). The CDR3 covers 11 residues. Germline CDR1 is SGHVS and CDR2 is FQNEAQ. V was trimmed by 7 bases and J by 7 bases, leaving 9 bases between them. For the CDR3, the DNA is TGTGCCAGCACCCTGGGGCATACGCAGTATTTT. It encodes CASTLGHTQYF.